These 30 T cell receptor beta chains came from one sample sequenced in a study of neoadjuvant anti-PD-1 for oral cavity cancer. Specified time point: after neoadjuvant nivolumab, at surgical resection. Repertoires were generated with immunoSEQ multiplex PCR, while TCRdb's copy carries only in-frame clones and drops some. The repertoire holds 63,000 or so clones, roughly 90% seen once, with roughly 3% in the top ten. This sample comprised PBMCs, obtained after nivolumab (anti-PD-1) treatment. The receptors here all came from a person between 35 and 79 years old with oral cavity squamous cell carcinoma.

The rearrangement links TRBV5-1 to TRBJ2-7; a weak D match, TRBD2 (5 bases). The ends were cut back, 0 bases at V and 3 bases at J, with 19 bases in the middle. The CDR3 spans 17 residues. From germline, CDR1 is SGHRS and CDR2 YFSETQ. The CDR3 loop is CASSLEEKGDYIYEQYF. The CDR3 region has the DNA TGCGCCAGCAGCTTGGAGGAGAAAGGCGACTATATCTACGAGCAGTACTTC.

The chain couples TRBV5-1 to TRBJ2-1; no clear D gene. This CDR3 spans 13 amino acids. The V end was cut by 1 base, the J end by 0 bases, with 2 bases between. CDR1 and CDR2 from the germline V gene are SGHRS and YFSETQ. The DNA of the CDR3 is TGCGCCAGCAGCTTGAACTCCTACAATGAGCAGTTCTTC. Amino acids: CASSLNSYNEQFF.

The CDR3 loop is CASSPRAGQSSYNEQFF. In DNA, the CDR3 is TGCGCCAGCAGCCCCCGAGCCGGACAGAGCTCCTACAATGAGCAGTTCTTC. The chain carries TRBV4-1 and TRBJ2-1; TRBD1 might be the D (6 bases). CDR3 length: 17 residues. The germline V gene has CDR1 MGHRA and CDR2 YSYEKL. The V and J ends lost 4 bases and 0 bases respectively, with 16 bases between them.

The V call is TRBV30, the J call TRBJ2-5; the D is unclear. The CDR3 totals 15 residues. V was clipped by 0 bases and J by 2 bases, with 13 bases between them. Germline assignment: CDR1 GTSNPN and CDR2 SVGIG (reference sequence). CDR3 DNA sequence: TGTGCCTGGAGTGTACATACTGGCAGTCAAGAGACCCAGTACTTC. Protein: CAWSVHTGSQETQYF.

The chain has TRBV10-2 and TRBJ2-7, with 8 positions matching TRBD1. J lost 0 bases, V lost 10 bases, and 5 bases had no gene match. Germline lookup yields CDR1 WSHSY and CDR2 SAAADI. This CDR3 is built from 13 residues. CDR3 in amino acids: CATRQGSSYEQYF. CDR3 coding DNA: TGCGCCACCCGACAGGGGTCCTCCTACGAGCAGTACTTC.

This chain joins TRBV19 and TRBJ1-2; D is possibly TRBD1 (5 bases). V dropped 4 bases and J dropped 4 bases, with 22 bases sitting between them. Germline assignment: CDR1 LNHDA and CDR2 SQIVND (reference sequence). The CDR3 is 17 residues long. The CDR3 sequence: CASSSLKGSSYLYGYTF. As DNA, the CDR3 is TGTGCCAGTAGTAGTCTGAAGGGGTCCTCCTACCTCTATGGCTACACCTTC.

The V call is TRBV5-1, the J call TRBJ2-5; 10 bases agree with TRBD1. CDR1 and CDR2 (germline): SGHRS, YFSETQ. The V gene end was trimmed by 7 bases and the J gene end by 3 bases; junction bases not matched to a gene: 6. The CDR3 has 14 residues. CDR3 loop: CASASGTGEETQYF. In nucleotides, the CDR3 is TGCGCCAGCGCATCCGGGACAGGGGAAGAGACCCAGTACTTC.

The V gene is TRBV6-5, the J gene TRBJ2-1; D might be TRBD2 (5 bases). CDR1 and CDR2 from the germline V gene are MNHEY and SVGAGI. The CDR3 extends over 12 amino acids. V shed 5 bases and J shed 14 bases, with 16 bases lying between them. The CDR3 here is CASSAFNGGKFF. The CDR3 DNA reads as TGTGCCAGCAGTGCATTCAACGGAGGCAAGTTCTTC.

The rearrangement links TRBV7-8 to TRBJ2-1; D may be TRBD1 (6 bases). V was trimmed by 0 bases and J by 7 bases, leaving 7 bases between them. This CDR3 region has 13 residues. CDR1 SGHVS and CDR2 FQNEAQ come from the germline V gene. The CDR3 sequence: CASSLAQGNEQFF. CDR3 nucleotides: TGTGCCAGCAGCTTAGCTCAGGGGAATGAGCAGTTCTTC.

The chain links TRBV9 to TRBJ2-6; 7 bases agree with TRBD2. Germline V gives CDR1 SGDLS, CDR2 YYNGEE. The CDR3 totals 16 residues. Unmatched junction bases numbered 5, after V lost 3 bases and J lost 2 bases. CDR3 in DNA: TGTGCCAGCAGCGCCCTTCGGGAGGCTGGGGCCAACGTCCTGACTTTC. Amino acid sequence: CASSALREAGANVLTF. Full variable domain (missing parts from reference TRBV9 and TRBJ2-6): DSGVTQTPKHLITATGQRVTLRCSPRSGDLSVYWYQQSLDQGLQFLIQYYNGEERAKGNILERFSAQQFPDLHSELNLSSLELGDSALYFCASSALREAGANVLTFGAGSRLTVL.

The rearrangement joins TRBV29-1 to TRBJ1-2, with a weak D call TRBD1 (5 bases). Germline lookup yields CDR1 SQVTM and CDR2 ANQGSEA. The germline V and J ends were trimmed by 7 bases and 2 bases, with 17 bases remaining between them. The length of the CDR3 is 14 residues. CDR3 nucleotides: TGCAGCGCCGCAGCGGGGGAAGGAAACTATGGCTACACCTTC. It codes for CSAAAGEGNYGYTF.

This chain connects TRBV7-9 to TRBJ2-5; tentatively, D is TRBD1 or TRBD2 (5 bases each). This CDR3 spans 13 amino acids. CDR1 is SEHNR, CDR2 FQNEAQ, per germline (reference sequence). Trimming pared 4 bases from V and 4 bases from J, leaving 10 bases between. Here the CDR3 DNA reads TGTGCCAGCAGCTCGGGACGGATAGAGACCCAGTACTTC. This encodes CASSSGRIETQYF.

The V and J genes are TRBV10-2 and TRBJ2-7; 7 bases align to TRBD1. Trimming at V came to 2 bases and at J to 0 bases, leaving 4 bases not matched to a gene. The length of the CDR3 is 15 residues. Germline V gene sequence: CDR1 WSHSY, CDR2 SAAADI. CDR3 coding DNA: TGCGCCAGCAGTGAGCCCCGACAGGGCTCCTACGAGCAGTACTTC. Protein product: CASSEPRQGSYEQYF.

This clone has only a few counts. CDR3 in DNA: TGTGCCAGCAGCTTAGTAGGGGGCGCGTACAATGAGCAGTTCTTC. Encoded protein: CASSLVGGAYNEQFF. The chain combines TRBV7-9 with TRBJ2-1, with TRBD1 matching 7 bases. CDR1 SEHNR and CDR2 FQNEAQ come from the germline V gene (reference sequence). The CDR3 spans 15 residues. J gave up 4 bases and V 1 base, and 4 bases lay outside the gene matches.

The genes are TRBV4-1 and TRBJ2-1; the match to TRBD2 covers 12 bases. V was pared by 0 bases and J by 8 bases, with 5 bases of the junction left unmatched. The CDR3 totals 16 residues. The germline V gene encodes CDR1 MGHRA and CDR2 YSYEKL. CDR3: CASSQDSSGRGHEQFF. CDR3 bases: TGCGCCAGCAGCCAAGATTCTAGCGGGAGGGGACATGAGCAGTTCTTC.

This clone was seen once. V usage is TRBV6-6 and J usage is TRBJ1-4, with D possibly being TRBD1 (5 bases). Trimming took 2 bases from V and 8 from J, leaving 15 bases between them. The CDR3 has 15 residues. Per the germline V gene, CDR1 is MNHNY and CDR2 is SVGAGI (reference sequence). The CDR3 sequence is CASSYLGGVGEKLFF. CDR3 coding DNA: TGTGCCAGCAGTTACCTCGGGGGAGTGGGGGAAAAACTGTTTTTT.

The rearrangement joins TRBV2 to TRBJ2-1; D might be TRBD1 (7 bases). The CDR3 extends over 13 amino acids. The germline V and J ends were trimmed by 7 bases and 7 bases, with 14 bases remaining between them. Germline CDR1 reads SNHLY; CDR2 reads FYNNEI. The CDR3 loop is CASKEGAQNEQFF. In DNA, the CDR3 is TGTGCCAGCAAGGAGGGGGCTCAGAATGAGCAGTTCTTC.

This clone is a singleton in its sample. The rearrangement links TRBV10-3 to TRBJ2-1, with D perhaps TRBD2 (6 bases). The germline V gene has CDR1 ENHRY and CDR2 SYGVKD. V lost 0 bases and J 0 bases, leaving 18 bases between the germline ends. The CDR3 loop spans 19 amino acids. The CDR3 loop is CAISESIILAPDSYNEQFF. Written as DNA, the CDR3 is TGTGCCATCAGTGAGTCGATTATCCTAGCGCCCGACTCCTACAATGAGCAGTTCTTC.

The CDR3 here is CASSLRGLGGKLFF. The CDR3 DNA reads TGTGCCAGCAGCCTCAGGGGCCTCGGGGGGAAACTGTTTTTT. The J gene is TRBJ1-4, the V gene TRBV14, with D maybe TRBD1 (6 bases). Germline V gene lookup returns CDR1 SGHDN and CDR2 FVKESK. Trimming cost V 4 bases and J 11 bases, with 17 bases left between them. This CDR3 has 14 amino acids.

This clone is a singleton in its sample. The chain is built from TRBV25-1 and TRBJ1-1, with a tentative D call TRBD1 (5 bases). V lost 0 bases and J lost 3, with 8 bases in between. CDR3 length equals 14 residues. CDR1 MGHDK and CDR2 SYGVNS come from the germline V gene. The chain's CDR3 is CASSEYQGHTEAFF. The CDR3 nucleotides are TGTGCCAGCAGTGAATATCAGGGCCACACTGAAGCTTTCTTT.

In this sample, this clone turned up once. J is TRBJ2-7 and V is TRBV4-1, with a weak D call TRBD2 (5 bases). V lost 5 bases and J 2 bases, leaving 19 bases between the germline ends. The germline V gene encodes CDR1 MGHRA and CDR2 YSYEKL. The CDR3 is 16 amino acids. CDR3 DNA sequence: TGCGCCAGCAGCACCCATCCCAAGCGGACCCCCTACGAGCAGTACTTC. Protein product: CASSTHPKRTPYEQYF.

The chain carries TRBV5-1 and TRBJ1-1; D gene uncertain. Germline lookup yields CDR1 SGHRS and CDR2 YFSETQ. The CDR3 covers 14 residues. Deletions cut 2 bases from V and 4 bases from J, with 12 bases between. The chain's CDR3 is CASSFLGAGTEAFF. The DNA of the CDR3 is TGCGCCAGCAGCTTTCTGGGTGCAGGCACTGAAGCTTTCTTT.

V usage is TRBV27 and J usage is TRBJ2-2; D possibly corresponds to TRBD1 (6 bases). CDR3 size: 16 residues. The V gene's germline CDR1 is MNHEY and CDR2 SMNVEV (reference sequence). The V end lost 2 bases, the J end lost 5 bases, and 15 bases lay between the germline ends. This chain's CDR3 is CASSLRGGVLTGELFF. CDR3 in DNA: TGTGCCAGCAGTTTACGAGGGGGAGTTTTGACCGGGGAGCTGTTTTTT.

This clone was detected a few times. The chain combines TRBV19 with TRBJ1-4; 7 bases map to TRBD1. The germline V gene has CDR1 LNHDA and CDR2 SQIVND (reference sequence). The CDR3 totals 15 residues. Trimming took 6 bases from V and 0 from J; bases not matched to a gene: 4. CDR3 in amino acids: CASRSQGATNEKLFF. CDR3 coding DNA: TGTGCCAGTAGGAGCCAGGGGGCAACTAATGAAAAACTGTTTTTT.

The rearrangement joins TRBV5-1 to TRBJ2-7, with 12 nucleotides matching TRBD1. Germline V lookup: CDR1 SGHRS, CDR2 YFSETQ. This CDR3 has 16 amino acids. Unmatched junction bases numbered 9, after V lost 6 bases and J lost 2 bases. The chain's CDR3 is CASTVGTGGSAYEQYF. CDR3 DNA: TGCGCCAGCACCGTGGGGACAGGGGGCAGCGCCTACGAGCAGTACTTC. Using reference TRBV5-1 and TRBJ2-7 for the parts outside the CDR3, the full variable domain is KAGVTQTPRYLIKTRGQQVTLSCSPISGHRSVSWYQQTPGQGLQFLFEYFSETQRNKGNFPGRFSGRQFSNSRSEMNVSTLELGDSALYLCASTVGTGGSAYEQYFGPGTRLTVT.

The chain links TRBV19 to TRBJ1-1; D is unclear. The CDR3 consists of 13 residues. Germline values: CDR1 LNHDA, CDR2 SQIVND (reference sequence). V was cut by 6 bases and J by 5 bases, with 13 bases left in between. CDR3 in DNA: TGTGCCAGTAGCTCGGCGGGTGGTACTGAAGCTTTCTTT. It codes for CASSSAGGTEAFF. The entire variable domain, with the rest obtained from reference TRBV19 and TRBJ1-1, is as follows: DGGITQSPKYLFRKEGQNVTLSCEQNLNHDAMYWYRQDPGQGLRLIYYSQIVNDFQKGDIAEGYSVSREKKESFPLTVTSAQKNPTAFYLCASSSAGGTEAFFGQGTRLTVV.

V usage is TRBV6-6 and J usage is TRBJ2-7, with D tentatively TRBD1 (5 bases). This CDR3 has 15 residues. Per the germline V gene, CDR1 is MNHNY and CDR2 is SVGAGI (reference sequence). The V end lost 7 bases, the J end lost 2 bases, and 18 bases lay between the germline ends. The CDR3 spells CASKLTSTETYEQYF. The CDR3 nucleotides are TGTGCCAGCAAACTTACCTCGACAGAGACCTACGAGCAGTACTTC.

The chain uses TRBV5-1 and TRBJ2-3; no firm D call. This CDR3 is 15 amino acids long. From germline, CDR1 is SGHRS and CDR2 YFSETQ. V was pared by 0 bases and J by 0 bases, with 8 bases between. The CDR3 loop is CASSLEAASTDTQYF. Written as DNA, the CDR3 is TGCGCCAGCAGCTTGGAGGCGGCTAGCACAGATACGCAGTATTTT.

This rearrangement joins TRBV28 to TRBJ1-5; D is unresolved. This CDR3 region has 13 residues. V gave up 4 bases and J gave up 4 bases, with 8 bases separating them. Looked up from germline, CDR1 is MDHEN and CDR2 is SYDVKM. The CDR3 is CASSWNENQPQHF. The CDR3, as DNA: TGTGCCAGCAGTTGGAATGAAAATCAGCCCCAGCATTTT.

The rearrangement uses TRBV27 and TRBJ1-4; 7 nucleotides align to TRBD1. CDR3 length: 15 residues. V lost 7 bases to trimming and J lost 5 bases; unmatched junction nucleotides: 10. Germline CDR1 is MNHEY and CDR2 is SMNVEV (reference sequence). CDR3: CASKNPDRKNEKLFF. The CDR3 DNA reads as TGTGCCAGCAAAAATCCGGACAGGAAAAATGAAAAACTGTTTTTT.